Sequencing of this T cell receptor beta chain was carried out in a study of T cell responses to AZD1222 COVID-19 vaccine. This CDR3 contains 14 residues. The germline gives CDR1 SNHLY, CDR2 FYNNEI. V was clipped by 6 bases and J by 6 bases, with 14 bases between them. Sequencing was performed with immunoSEQ multiplex PCR; in TCRdb, only in-frame clones are kept and a portion is missing. Among 100,000 to 120,000 clones listed, 88% were seen once. This TCR was recovered from an adult in good health. The J gene is TRBJ2-2, the V gene TRBV2; no reliable D call. The sequencing used peripheral blood, collected on day 0 of AZD1222 vaccination. CDR3 bases: TGTGCCAGCAGAGACCCTCGCTTTTCCGGGGAGCTGTTTTTT. Its protein product is CASRDPRFSGELFF. Looking up the rest from reference TRBV2 and TRBJ2-2 gives the full variable domain: EPEVTQTPSHQVTQMGQEVILRCVPISNHLYFYWYRQILGQKVEFLVSFYNNEISEKSEIFDDQFSVERPDGSNFTLKIRSTKLEDSAMYFCASRDPRFSGELFFGEGSRLTVL.